The T cell receptor beta chain under discussion was sequenced for a study of breast tumors, draining lymph nodes, adjacent tissues. Overall study results and limits: Tumor TCR diversity was below lymph nodes but above nontumor tissue. Data only fit, rather than demonstrated, lymph node origin of most tumor T cells. Compared with basal-like, luminal-like tumors shared significantly more repertoire with nontumor tissue. Data fit most tumor T cells coming from lymph node, expanding in tumor.

V was clipped by 0 bases and J by 5 bases; unmatched bases: 6. Germline CDR1 is DFQATT and CDR2 is SNEGSKA (reference sequence). The CDR3 is made up of 14 amino acids. This clonotype came up once. As yet, its antigen is unknown. TCRdb re-derived calls from the multiplex PCR reads in MiXCR, one entry per CDR3 protein. The sample records 55,000 to 75,000 distinct CDR3 sequences, roughly two fifths being singletons. The specimen was breast tumor tissue. This TCR was recovered from a female donor with breast cancer. Some clones in this sample may be carry-over from other donors' samples. This chain connects TRBV20-1 to TRBJ2-5; 7 bases are shared with TRBD2. In nucleotides, the CDR3 is TGCAGTGCTAGAGATCGCGGGAGTCGGGAGACCCAGTACTTC. Translation gives CSARDRGSRETQYF.